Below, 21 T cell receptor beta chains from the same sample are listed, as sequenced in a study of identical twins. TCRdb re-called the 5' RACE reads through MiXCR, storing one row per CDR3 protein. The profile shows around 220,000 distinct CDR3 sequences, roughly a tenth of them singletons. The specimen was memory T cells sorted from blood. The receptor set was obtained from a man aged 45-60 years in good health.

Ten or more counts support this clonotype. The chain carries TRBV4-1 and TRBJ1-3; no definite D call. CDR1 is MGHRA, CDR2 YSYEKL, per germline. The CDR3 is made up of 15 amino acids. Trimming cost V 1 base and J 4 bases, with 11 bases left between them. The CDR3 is CASSQVGRGGNTIYF. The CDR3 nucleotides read TGCGCCAGCAGCCAAGTGGGGAGAGGCGGAAACACCATATATTTT.

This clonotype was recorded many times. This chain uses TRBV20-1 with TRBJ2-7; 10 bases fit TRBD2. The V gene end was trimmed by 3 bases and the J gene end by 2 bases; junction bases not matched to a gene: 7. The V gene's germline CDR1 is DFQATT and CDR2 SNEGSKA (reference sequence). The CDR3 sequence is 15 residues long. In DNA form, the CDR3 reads TGCAGTGCTAGTATCTCAGCGGGGGGGCCCTACGAGCAGTACTTC. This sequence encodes CSASISAGGPYEQYF.

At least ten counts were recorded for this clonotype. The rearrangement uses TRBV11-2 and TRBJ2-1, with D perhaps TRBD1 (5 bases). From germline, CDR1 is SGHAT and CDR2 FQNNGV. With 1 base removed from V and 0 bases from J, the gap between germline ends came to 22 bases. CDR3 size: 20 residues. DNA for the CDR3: TGTGCCAGCAGCTTAGGTTTTGACAGACGTCCAATAACCTCCTACAATGAGCAGTTCTTC. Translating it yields CASSLGFDRRPITSYNEQFF.

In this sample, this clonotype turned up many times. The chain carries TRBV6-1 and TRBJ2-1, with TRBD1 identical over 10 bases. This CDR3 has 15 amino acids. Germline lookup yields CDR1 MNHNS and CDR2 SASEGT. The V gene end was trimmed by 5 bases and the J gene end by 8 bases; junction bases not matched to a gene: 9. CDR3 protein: CASSKGQGIAYEQFF. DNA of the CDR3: TGTGCCAGCAGTAAGGGACAGGGGATTGCTTATGAGCAGTTCTTC.

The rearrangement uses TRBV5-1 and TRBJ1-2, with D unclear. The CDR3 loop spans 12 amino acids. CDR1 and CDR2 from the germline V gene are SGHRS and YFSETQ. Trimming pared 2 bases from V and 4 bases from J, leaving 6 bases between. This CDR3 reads CASSFETYGYTF. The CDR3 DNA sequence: TGCGCCAGCAGCTTTGAAACCTATGGCTACACCTTC. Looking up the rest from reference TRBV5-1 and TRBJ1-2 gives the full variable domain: KAGVTQTPRYLIKTRGQQVTLSCSPISGHRSVSWYQQTPGQGLQFLFEYFSETQRNKGNFPGRFSGRQFSNSRSEMNVSTLELGDSALYLCASSFETYGYTFGSGTRLTVV.

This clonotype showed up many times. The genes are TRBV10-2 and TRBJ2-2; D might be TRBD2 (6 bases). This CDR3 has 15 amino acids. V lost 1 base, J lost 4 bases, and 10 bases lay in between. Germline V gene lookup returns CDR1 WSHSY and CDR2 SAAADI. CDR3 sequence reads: CASSELAALTGELFF. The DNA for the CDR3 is TGCGCCAGCAGTGAGTTAGCGGCTCTCACCGGGGAGCTGTTTTTT.

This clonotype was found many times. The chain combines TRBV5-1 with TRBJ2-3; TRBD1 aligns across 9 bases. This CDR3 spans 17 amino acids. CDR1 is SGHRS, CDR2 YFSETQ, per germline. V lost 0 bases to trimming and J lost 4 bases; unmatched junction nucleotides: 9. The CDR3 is CASSLAAGTGKADTQYF. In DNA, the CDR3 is TGCGCCAGCAGCTTGGCCGCTGGGACAGGGAAGGCAGATACGCAGTATTTT.

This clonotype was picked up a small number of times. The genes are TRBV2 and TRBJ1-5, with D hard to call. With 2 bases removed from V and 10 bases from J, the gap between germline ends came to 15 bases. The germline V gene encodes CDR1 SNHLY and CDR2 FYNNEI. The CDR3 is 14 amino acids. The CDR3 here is CASSEPGGDGPQHF. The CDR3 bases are TGTGCCAGCAGTGAACCGGGCGGCGACGGCCCCCAGCATTTT.

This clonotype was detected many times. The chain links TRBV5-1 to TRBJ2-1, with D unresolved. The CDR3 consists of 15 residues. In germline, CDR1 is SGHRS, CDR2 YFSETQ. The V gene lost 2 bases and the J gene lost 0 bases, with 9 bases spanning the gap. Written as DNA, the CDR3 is TGCGCCAGCAGCTTAACACAGAACTCCTACAATGAGCAGTTCTTC. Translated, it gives CASSLTQNSYNEQFF.

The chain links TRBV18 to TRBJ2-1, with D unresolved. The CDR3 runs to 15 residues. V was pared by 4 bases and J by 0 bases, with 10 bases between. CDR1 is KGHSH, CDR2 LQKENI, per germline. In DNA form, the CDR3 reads TGTGCCAGCTCACTGTCACCTGGCTCCTACAATGAGCAGTTCTTC. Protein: CASSLSPGSYNEQFF.

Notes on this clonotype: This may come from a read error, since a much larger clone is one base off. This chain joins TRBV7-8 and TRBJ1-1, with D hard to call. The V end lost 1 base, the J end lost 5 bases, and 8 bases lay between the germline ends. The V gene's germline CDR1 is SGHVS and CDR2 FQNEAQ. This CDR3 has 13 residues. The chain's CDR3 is CASSLVFQTEAFF. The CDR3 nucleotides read TGTGCCAGCAGCTTAGTTTTTCAAACTGAAGCTTTCTTT.

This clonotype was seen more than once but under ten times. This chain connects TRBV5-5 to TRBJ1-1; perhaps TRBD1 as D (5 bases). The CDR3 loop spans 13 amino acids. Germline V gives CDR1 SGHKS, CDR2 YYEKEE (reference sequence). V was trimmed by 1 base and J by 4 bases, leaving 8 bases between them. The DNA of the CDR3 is TGTGCCAGCAGCTTGTGGAGGGGCACTGAAGCTTTCTTT. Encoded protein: CASSLWRGTEAFF.

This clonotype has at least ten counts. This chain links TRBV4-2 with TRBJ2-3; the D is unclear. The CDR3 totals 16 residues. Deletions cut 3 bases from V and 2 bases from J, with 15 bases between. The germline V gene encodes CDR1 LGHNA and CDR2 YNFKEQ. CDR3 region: CASSQAGTDITDTQYF. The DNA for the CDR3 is TGTGCCAGCAGCCAGGCCGGTACGGATATCACAGATACGCAGTATTTT.

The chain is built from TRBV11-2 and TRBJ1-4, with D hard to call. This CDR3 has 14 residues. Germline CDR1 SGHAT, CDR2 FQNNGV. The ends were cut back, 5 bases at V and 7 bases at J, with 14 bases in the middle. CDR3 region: CASSPTWAGEKLFF. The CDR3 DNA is TGTGCCAGCAGCCCGACGTGGGCGGGTGAAAAACTGTTTTTT.

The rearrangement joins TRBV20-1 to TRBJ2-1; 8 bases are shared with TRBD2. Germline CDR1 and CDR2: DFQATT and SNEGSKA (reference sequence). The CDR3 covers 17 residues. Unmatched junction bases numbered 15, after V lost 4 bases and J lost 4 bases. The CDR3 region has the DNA TGCAGTGCTATAAACTCGGGGGGGCAAATGAGGTACAATGAGCAGTTCTTC. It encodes CSAINSGGQMRYNEQFF.

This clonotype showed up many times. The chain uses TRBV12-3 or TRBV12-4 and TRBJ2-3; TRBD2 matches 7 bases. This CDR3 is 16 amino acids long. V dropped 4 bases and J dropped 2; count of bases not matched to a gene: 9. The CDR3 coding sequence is TGTGCCAGCAGTTCGGGGTGGGAGCGGGACACAGATACGCAGTATTTT. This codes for CASSSGWERDTDTQYF.

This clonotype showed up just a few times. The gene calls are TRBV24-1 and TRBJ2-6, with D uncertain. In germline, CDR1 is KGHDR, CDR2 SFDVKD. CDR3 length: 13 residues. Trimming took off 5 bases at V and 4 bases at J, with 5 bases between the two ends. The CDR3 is CATSGSGANVLTF. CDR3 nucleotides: TGTGCCACCAGTGGGTCCGGGGCCAACGTCCTGACTTTC.

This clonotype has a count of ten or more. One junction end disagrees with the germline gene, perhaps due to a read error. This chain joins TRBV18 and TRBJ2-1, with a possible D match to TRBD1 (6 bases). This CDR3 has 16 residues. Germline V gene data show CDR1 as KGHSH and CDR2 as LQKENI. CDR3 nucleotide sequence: TGTGCCAGCTCACCCTACACCTCCGGGACATACAAGGAGCAGTTCTTC. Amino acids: CASSPYTSGTYKEQFF.

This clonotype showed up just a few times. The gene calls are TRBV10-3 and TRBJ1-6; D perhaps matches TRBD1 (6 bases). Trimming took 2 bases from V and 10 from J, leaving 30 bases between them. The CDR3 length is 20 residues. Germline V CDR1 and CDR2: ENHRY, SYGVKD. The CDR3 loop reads CAISEVPPGTLTRIGSPLHF. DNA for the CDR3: TGTGCCATCAGTGAGGTACCTCCGGGGACATTGACTCGGATTGGATCACCCCTCCACTTT.

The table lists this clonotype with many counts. Written as DNA, the CDR3 is TGCGCCAGCAGCCAAGGTCCGTATCAGCCCCAGCATTTT. Protein product: CASSQGPYQPQHF. The chain carries TRBV4-3 and TRBJ1-5; D unresolved. Germline CDR1 and CDR2: LGHNA and YSLEER. The length of the CDR3 is 13 residues. V shed 1 base and J shed 5 bases, with 6 bases lying between them.

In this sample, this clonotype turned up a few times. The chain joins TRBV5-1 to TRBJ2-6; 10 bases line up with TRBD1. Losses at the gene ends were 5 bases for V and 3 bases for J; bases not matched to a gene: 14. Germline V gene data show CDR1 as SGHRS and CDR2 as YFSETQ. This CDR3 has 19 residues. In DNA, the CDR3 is TGCGCCAGCAGACCTCCGGGGGGACAGGGGTTTTTTGGGGCCAACGTCCTGACTTTC. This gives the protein CASRPPGGQGFFGANVLTF. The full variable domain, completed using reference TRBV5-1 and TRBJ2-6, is KAGVTQTPRYLIKTRGQQVTLSCSPISGHRSVSWYQQTPGQGLQFLFEYFSETQRNKGNFPGRFSGRQFSNSRSEMNVSTLELGDSALYLCASRPPGGQGFFGANVLTFGAGSRLTVL.